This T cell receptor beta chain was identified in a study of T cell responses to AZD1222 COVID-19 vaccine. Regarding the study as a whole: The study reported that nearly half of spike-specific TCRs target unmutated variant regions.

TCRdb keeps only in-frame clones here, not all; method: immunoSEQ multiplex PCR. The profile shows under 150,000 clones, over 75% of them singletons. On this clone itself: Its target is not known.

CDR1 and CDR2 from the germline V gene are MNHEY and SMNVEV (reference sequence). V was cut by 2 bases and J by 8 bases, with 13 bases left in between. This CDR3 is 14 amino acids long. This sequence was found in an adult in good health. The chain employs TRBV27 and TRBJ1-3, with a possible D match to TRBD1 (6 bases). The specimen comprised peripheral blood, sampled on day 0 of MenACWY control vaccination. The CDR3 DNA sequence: TGTGCCAGCAGTTTACGGGGGCACGGGGACACCATATATTTT. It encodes CASSLRGHGDTIYF.